This passage covers 14 T cell receptor beta chains from one sample sequenced in a study of CD8 T cells in ankylosing spondylitis. General observations from the study: What appeared characteristic of ankylosing spondylitis blood was a TCR beta motif of eight highly homologous variants.

A single record per CDR3 protein comes from TCRdb applying MiXCR to the 5' RACE reads. Altogether hundreds of thousands of distinct CDR3 sequences are present, 26% being singletons, with the ten largest covering 0.89%. For these TCRs, the target antigens are not known. Sequencing was performed on blood, either unsorted or a sorted T cell fraction (not recorded which). These receptors came from a male donor with ankylosing spondylitis.

V and J are TRBV7-7 and TRBJ2-1, with 13 bases that match TRBD2. This CDR3 region has 15 residues. Germline V CDR1 and CDR2: SSHAT, FNYEAQ (reference sequence). The V gene end was trimmed by 5 bases and the J gene end by 8 bases; junction bases not matched to a gene: 6. CDR3 nucleotide sequence: TGTGCCAGCAGCCAAGGACTAGCGGGAGCTGATGAGCAGTTCTTC. Translation: CASSQGLAGADEQFF.

This clonotype was detected a few times. The chain carries TRBV10-3 and TRBJ1-1, with unresolved D. Germline assignment: CDR1 ENHRY and CDR2 SYGVKD. CDR3 length equals 11 residues. The V gene lost 6 bases and the J gene lost 4 bases, with 6 bases spanning the gap. CDR3 coding DNA: TGTGCCATCAGGGGCAGCACTGAAGCTTTCTTT. This gives the protein CAIRGSTEAFF.

This sequence joins TRBV20-1 and TRBJ2-5; 8 bases line up with TRBD2. V was clipped by 8 bases and J by 5 bases; unmatched bases: 7. The CDR3 has 12 residues. Germline V gene data show CDR1 as DFQATT and CDR2 as SNEGSKA (reference sequence). This CDR3 reads CSPRTSWETQYF. The DNA of the CDR3 is TGCAGTCCCCGGACTAGCTGGGAGACCCAGTACTTC.

The chain carries TRBV4-1 and TRBJ2-2; 8 bases match TRBD1. CDR1 is MGHRA and CDR2 is YSYEKL in the germline V gene. CDR3 length equals 17 residues. Trimming took 4 bases from V and 6 from J; bases not matched to a gene: 13. The CDR3 is CASSPTDETGVPGELFF. CDR3 DNA: TGCGCCAGCAGCCCCACGGACGAGACAGGGGTTCCCGGGGAGCTGTTTTTT.

The chain combines TRBV6-2 or TRBV6-3 with TRBJ1-5; a possible D gene is TRBD1 (6 bases). The V end lost 6 bases, the J end lost 1 base, and 10 bases lay between the germline ends. The CDR3 is 14 residues long. Germline V gene sequence: CDR1 MNHEY, CDR2 SVGEGT. CDR3 sequence reads: CASSRQASNQPQHF. The CDR3 DNA reads as TGTGCCAGCAGCCGACAGGCCAGCAATCAGCCCCAGCATTTT.

The V call is TRBV20-1, the J call TRBJ1-4; D is undetermined. CDR3 length: 13 residues. V was cut by 3 bases and J by 8 bases, with 13 bases left in between. CDR1 and CDR2 from the germline V gene are DFQATT and SNEGSKA (reference sequence). CDR3 residues: CSASYDRWEKLFF. The CDR3 bases are TGCAGTGCTAGTTATGACCGTTGGGAAAAACTGTTTTTT.

This clonotype was found a few times. This chain links TRBV20-1 with TRBJ2-4, with 7 bases aligning to TRBD2. The J segment lost 7 bases and the V segment lost 0 bases, leaving 12 bases of the junction unmatched. The germline gives CDR1 DFQATT, CDR2 SNEGSKA (reference sequence). This CDR3 is 16 amino acids long. CDR3 amino acids: CSARDLGGTTGNIQYF. In nucleotides, the CDR3 is TGCAGTGCTAGAGATCTGGGGGGGACGACGGGGAACATTCAGTACTTC.

This clonotype was recorded at least ten times. The chain uses TRBV3-1 and TRBJ1-3; TRBD1 matches 8 bases. With V trimmed by 4 bases and J by 0 bases, 2 bases remained unmatched. The CDR3 extends over 15 amino acids. Germline V gene sequence: CDR1 LGHDT, CDR2 YNNKEL (reference sequence). CDR3 coding DNA: TGTGCCAGCAGCCCGGGGACAGGCTCTGGAAACACCATATATTTT. Translation gives CASSPGTGSGNTIYF.

The J gene is TRBJ1-1, the V gene TRBV10-3; no clear D. Germline CDR1 and CDR2: ENHRY and SYGVKD. Trimming cost V 4 bases and J 1 base, with 10 bases left between them. The CDR3 runs to 14 residues. The CDR3 protein is CAISVIGQNTEAFF. The CDR3 DNA reads as TGTGCCATCAGTGTAATAGGGCAGAACACTGAAGCTTTCTTT.

This clonotype was picked up a small number of times. The V and J genes are TRBV5-1 and TRBJ2-1, with 11 bases aligning to TRBD2. The CDR3 length is 17 residues. From germline, CDR1 is SGHRS and CDR2 YFSETQ. With 9 bases clipped from V and 0 bases from J, the junction kept 11 bases outside the gene matches. In DNA, the CDR3 is TGCGCCACCGCGACAACTAGCGGGAGCCCCTCCTACAATGAGCAGTTCTTC. This translates into CATATTSGSPSYNEQFF.

This clonotype was seen many times. The rearrangement uses TRBV6-5 and TRBJ2-1, with 14 bases lining up with TRBD2. The length of the CDR3 is 17 residues. V trimming: 0 bases; J trimming: 6 bases; junction bases outside the gene matches: 4. CDR1 and CDR2 from the germline V gene are MNHEY and SVGAGI. CDR3 nucleotide sequence: TGTGCCAGCAGTTACTCGGGACTAGCGGGAGTCTTCAATGAGCAGTTCTTC. It is translated as CASSYSGLAGVFNEQFF.

The chain links TRBV29-1 to TRBJ2-3, with D perhaps TRBD1 or TRBD2 (5 bases each). CDR1 SQVTM and CDR2 ANQGSEA come from the germline V gene. The length of the CDR3 is 13 residues. Trimming cost V 8 bases and J 4 bases, with 16 bases left between them. The DNA for the CDR3 is TGCAGCACCGGGACCTTCCCCCCAGATACGCAGTATTTT. Its protein is CSTGTFPPDTQYF.

In its sample, this clonotype was seen a few times. The V and J genes are TRBV5-1 and TRBJ2-5; 10 positions match TRBD2. This CDR3 region has 13 residues. Per the germline V gene, CDR1 is SGHRS and CDR2 is YFSETQ. V dropped 8 bases and J dropped 4; count of bases not matched to a gene: 5. The CDR3 sequence is CASLAGVGETQYF. DNA of the CDR3: TGCGCCAGTCTAGCGGGAGTTGGAGAGACCCAGTACTTC.

The gene calls are TRBV11-3 and TRBJ1-2; 11 nucleotides line up with TRBD1. The V gene's germline CDR1 is SGHNT and CDR2 YENEEA. J gave up 6 bases and V 5 bases, and 8 bases lay outside the gene matches. This CDR3 has 15 residues. The CDR3 DNA reads as TGTGCCAGCAGCAAGGGACAGGGGGGCGCGGATGGCTACACCTTC. Protein product: CASSKGQGGADGYTF.